A selection of T cell receptor beta chains follows, all from one sample in a study of blood T cells in healthy people across ages. Each CDR3 protein gets one entry after TCRdb re-called the 5' RACE reads with MiXCR. This table has some 940,000 distinct CDR3 sequences, about 29% appearing once. The same sample was also studied in work on T cells of mothers and their children.

Sequencing was performed on blood. Receptor source: a woman aged 40 to 50 in good health. Each CDR3 is given with its conserved first and last residue. Fields, in order: V gene, CDR3 protein.

TRBV9,CASSAGTGDTQPQHF
TRBV12-3/TRBV12-4,CASSPDRGLGPDGYTF
TRBV9,CASSVTTGTTYEQYF
TRBV4-1,CASSHWTGRAAKNIRYF
TRBV7-3,CASSSGGMNIEAFF
TRBV5-4,CASSFRGGRGMNTEAFF
TRBV3-1,CASSQRHKDTQYF
TRBV12-3/TRBV12-4,CASRLGAANSYEQYF
TRBV7-6,CASSLAGLDGGAYNEQFF
TRBV28,CASRAYNEQYF
TRBV6-5,CASRKDRGAYEQYF
TRBV20-1,CSAVTATGLGAQPQHF
TRBV7-2,CASSLPDSSYEQYF
TRBV7-3,CASSLTSGGGDTQYF
TRBV7-9,CASSSDREDYGYTF
TRBV6-4,CASSERAGGHGTGELFF
TRBV7-8,CASEDVVGGGYGYTF
TRBV7-2,CASSYIDGNLPLHF
TRBV28,CASSSHLRETQYF
TRBV29-1,CSVTGLPQETQYF
TRBV12-3/TRBV12-4,CASSLNEVYEQYF
TRBV7-7,CASSLAGREEETQYF
TRBV7-3,CASSRTGGDPYEQYF
TRBV9,CASSVGPFSGGEETQYF